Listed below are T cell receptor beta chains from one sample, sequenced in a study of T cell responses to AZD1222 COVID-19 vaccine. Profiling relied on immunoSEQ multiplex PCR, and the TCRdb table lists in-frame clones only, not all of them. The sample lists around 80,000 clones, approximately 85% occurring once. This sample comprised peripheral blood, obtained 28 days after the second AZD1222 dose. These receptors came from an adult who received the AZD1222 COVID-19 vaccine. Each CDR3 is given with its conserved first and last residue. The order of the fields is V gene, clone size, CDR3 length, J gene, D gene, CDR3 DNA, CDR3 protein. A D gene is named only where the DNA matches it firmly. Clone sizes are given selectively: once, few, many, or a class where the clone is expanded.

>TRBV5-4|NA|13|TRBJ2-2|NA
TGTGCCAGCAGCTTGTATGGGACCGGGGAGCTGTTTTTT
CASSLYGTGELFF
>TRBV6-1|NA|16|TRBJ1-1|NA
TGTGCCAGCAGTGAAGCGCGTCGGGCAATTAACACTGAAGCTTTCTTT
CASSEARRAINTEAFF
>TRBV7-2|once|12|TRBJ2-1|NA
TGTGCCAGCAGCTTAGAATATGATGAGCAGTTCTTC
CASSLEYDEQFF
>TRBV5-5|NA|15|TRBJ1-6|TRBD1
TGTGCCAGCAGTCCGACAGGGATCAATAATTCACCCCTCCACTTT
CASSPTGINNSPLHF
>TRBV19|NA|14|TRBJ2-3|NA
TGTGCCAGTAGTATCAACCCAGGCACAGATACGCAGTATTTT
CASSINPGTDTQYF
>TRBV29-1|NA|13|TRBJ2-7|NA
TGCAGCGTGCCGGGAAACCTCTCCTACGAGCAGTACTTC
CSVPGNLSYEQYF
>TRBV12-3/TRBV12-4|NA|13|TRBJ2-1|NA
TGTGCCAGTACTTGGGGGTCCTACAATGAGCAGTTCTTC
CASTWGSYNEQFF
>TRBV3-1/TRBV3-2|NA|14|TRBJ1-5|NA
TGTGCCAGCAGCCAAGGGAGGGGGGATCAGCCCCAGCATTTT
CASSQGRGDQPQHF
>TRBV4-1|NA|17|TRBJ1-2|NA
TGCGCCAGCAGCCAAGATACGCAGGGACTGACTTCTTATGGCTACACCTTC
CASSQDTQGLTSYGYTF
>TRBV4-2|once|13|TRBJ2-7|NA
TGTGCCAGCAGCCAAGATGCGATCTACGAGCAGTACTTC
CASSQDAIYEQYF
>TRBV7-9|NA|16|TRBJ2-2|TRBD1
TGTGCCAGCAGCTTAGAAGGGGGCGCGAACACCGGGGAGCTGTTTTTT
CASSLEGGANTGELFF
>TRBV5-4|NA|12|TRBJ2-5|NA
TGTGCCAGCAGCTTCAACTCGGGGGTCCAGTACTTC
CASSFNSGVQYF
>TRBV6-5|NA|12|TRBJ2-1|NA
TGTGCCAGCAGTTATATGGGGACCGTGCAGTTCTTC
CASSYMGTVQFF
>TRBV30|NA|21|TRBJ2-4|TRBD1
TGTGCCTGGAGTGCAACACGAGGAGCAGGGGGCACTAAATTAGCCAAAAACATTCAGTACTTC
CAWSATRGAGGTKLAKNIQYF
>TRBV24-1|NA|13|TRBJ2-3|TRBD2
TGTGCCACCAGGGGCGGGGGGCGAGATACGCAGTATTTT
CATRGGGRDTQYF
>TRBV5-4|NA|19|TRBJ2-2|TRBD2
TGTGCCAGCAGCTTGGCCCCTAGCGGGGGTGGCAAGAACACCGGGGAGCTGTTTTTT
CASSLAPSGGGKNTGELFF
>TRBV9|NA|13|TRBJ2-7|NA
TGTGCCAGCAGCGTCGTCCCCTCCTACGAGCAGTACTTC
CASSVVPSYEQYF
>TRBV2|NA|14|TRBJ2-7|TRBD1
TGTGCCAGCTGTATAGGACAGGGAACCTACGAGCAGTACTTC
CASCIGQGTYEQYF
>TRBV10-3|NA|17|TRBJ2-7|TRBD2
TGTGCCATCAGTGACGGGGGCGGGAGGGGTAATGGCTACGAGCAGTACTTC
CAISDGGGRGNGYEQYF
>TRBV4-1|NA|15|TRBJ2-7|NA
TGCGCCAGCAGCCAGACAGATACTTCAGATTACGAGCAGTACTTC
CASSQTDTSDYEQYF
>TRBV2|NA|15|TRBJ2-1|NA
TGTGCCAGTTCTCGGACGGCAAGCTCCTACAATGAGCAGTTCTTC
CASSRTASSYNEQFF
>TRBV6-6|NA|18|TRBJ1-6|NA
TGTGCCAGCAGTCCACTTCCAACCCGGCAGGACTATAATTCACCCCTCCACTTT
CASSPLPTRQDYNSPLHF
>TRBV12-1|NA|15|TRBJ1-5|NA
TGTGCCAGCAGGGTGGACAGGGACCTCCCTCAGCCCCAGCATTTT
CASRVDRDLPQPQHF
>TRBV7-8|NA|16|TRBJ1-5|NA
TGTGCCAGCAGCTTAGGCCGAGGGAGGAGCAATCAGCCCCAGCATTTT
CASSLGRGRSNQPQHF
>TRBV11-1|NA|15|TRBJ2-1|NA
TGTGCCAGCAGCCAACAAGCGGCCAGCTACAATGAGCAGTTCTTC
CASSQQAASYNEQFF
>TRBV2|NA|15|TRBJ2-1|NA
TGTGCCAGCAGGGCCCGGGTGGGGAGCATCAATGAGCAGTTCTTC
CASRARVGSINEQFF
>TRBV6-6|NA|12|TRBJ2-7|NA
TGTGCCAGCAGTTACTCAGGCGACGAGCAGTACTTC
CASSYSGDEQYF
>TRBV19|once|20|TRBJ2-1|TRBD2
TGTGCCAGTAGTACTCGGACTAGCGGGGGCCTGGGACACTCCTACAATGAGCAGTTCTTC
CASSTRTSGGLGHSYNEQFF
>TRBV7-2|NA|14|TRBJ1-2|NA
TGTGCCAGCAGCTTAGATAGTAGAAGGGGTGGCTACACCTTC
CASSLDSRRGGYTF
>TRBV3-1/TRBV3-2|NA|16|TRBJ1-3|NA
TGTGCCAGCAGCCAGGCGGGGTTAAACTCTGGAAACACCATATATTTT
CASSQAGLNSGNTIYF
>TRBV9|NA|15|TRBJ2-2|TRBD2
TGTGCCAGCAGCCTAGCGGGGACGAGAACCGGGGAGCTGTTTTTT
CASSLAGTRTGELFF
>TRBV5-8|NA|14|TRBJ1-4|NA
TGTGCCAGCAGCCCTCTCCGCAGGGGTGAAAAACTGTTTTTT
CASSPLRRGEKLFF
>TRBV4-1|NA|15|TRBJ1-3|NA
TGCGCCAGCAGCCAAGATCGGGGCAGTGGAAACACCATATATTTT
CASSQDRGSGNTIYF
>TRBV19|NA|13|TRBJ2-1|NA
TGTGCCAGTAGTATAGAGGCACTGGACTCGCAGTTCTTC
CASSIEALDSQFF
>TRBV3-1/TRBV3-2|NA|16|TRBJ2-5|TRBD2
TGTGCCAGCAGCCAAGGCAGCGGGGGAACCCAAGAGACCCAGTACTTC
CASSQGSGGTQETQYF
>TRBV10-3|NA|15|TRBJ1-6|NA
TGTGCCATCAGTGAGTCGGCAGGGCATAATTCACCCCTCCACTTT
CAISESAGHNSPLHF
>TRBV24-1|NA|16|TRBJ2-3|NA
TGTGCCACCAGTGTAAGTGGACAGCGTTGGGAGGATACGCAGTATTTT
CATSVSGQRWEDTQYF
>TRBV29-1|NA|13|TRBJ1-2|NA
TGCAGCGTCCAGGGTCGCCCCAACTATGGCTACACCTTC
CSVQGRPNYGYTF
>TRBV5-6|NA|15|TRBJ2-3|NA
TGTGCCAGCAGCTATATGCGGGCCCACAAAGATACGCAGTATTTT
CASSYMRAHKDTQYF
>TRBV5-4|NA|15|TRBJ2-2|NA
TGTGCCAGCAGCTTGGGATCAGGGGACACCGGGGAGCTGTTTTTT
CASSLGSGDTGELFF
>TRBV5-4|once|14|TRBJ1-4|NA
TGTGCCAGCAGCTTCGGGTCAACTAATGAAAAACTGTTTTTT
CASSFGSTNEKLFF
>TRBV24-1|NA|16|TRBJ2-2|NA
TGTGCCACCAGTGCCCCCGGCCCGGGGACCACCGGGGAGCTGTTTTTT
CATSAPGPGTTGELFF
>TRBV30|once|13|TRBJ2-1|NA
TGTGCCTGGTATCTTGATAAGGGGAATGAGCAGTTCTTC
CAWYLDKGNEQFF
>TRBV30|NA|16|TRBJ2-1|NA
TGTGCCTGGAGTGTCGGACGGCTTTCGGTAAACAATGAGCAGTTCTTC
CAWSVGRLSVNNEQFF
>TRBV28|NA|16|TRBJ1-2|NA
TGTGCCAGCAGTTTATCCAACGGACCGATAGACTATGGCTACACCTTC
CASSLSNGPIDYGYTF
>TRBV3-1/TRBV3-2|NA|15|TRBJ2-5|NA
TGTGCCAGCAGCTCGACTGCACAGGGAGGAGAGACCCAGTACTTC
CASSSTAQGGETQYF
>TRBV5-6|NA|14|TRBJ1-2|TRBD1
TGTGCCAGCAGCCAACGACAGGGGGCAGGGGGCTACACCTTC
CASSQRQGAGGYTF
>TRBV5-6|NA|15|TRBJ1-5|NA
TGTGCCAGCAGCTCGTCGAGGGGAAACAATCAGCCCCAGCATTTT
CASSSSRGNNQPQHF